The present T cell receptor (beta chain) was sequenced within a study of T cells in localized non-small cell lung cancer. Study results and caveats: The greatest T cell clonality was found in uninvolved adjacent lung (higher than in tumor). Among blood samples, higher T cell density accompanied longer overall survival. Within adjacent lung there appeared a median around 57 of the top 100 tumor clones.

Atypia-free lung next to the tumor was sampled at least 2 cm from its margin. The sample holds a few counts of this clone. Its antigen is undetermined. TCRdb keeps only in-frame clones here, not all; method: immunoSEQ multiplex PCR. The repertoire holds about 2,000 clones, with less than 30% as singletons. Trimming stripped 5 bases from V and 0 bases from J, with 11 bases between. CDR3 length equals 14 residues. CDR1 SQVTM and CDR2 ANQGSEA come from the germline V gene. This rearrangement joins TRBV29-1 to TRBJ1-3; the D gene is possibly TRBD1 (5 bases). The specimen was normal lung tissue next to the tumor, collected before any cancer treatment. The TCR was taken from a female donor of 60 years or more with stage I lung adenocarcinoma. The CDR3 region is CSVHTGLSGNTIYF. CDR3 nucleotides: TGCAGCGTTCATACAGGTCTCTCTGGAAACACCATATATTTT.